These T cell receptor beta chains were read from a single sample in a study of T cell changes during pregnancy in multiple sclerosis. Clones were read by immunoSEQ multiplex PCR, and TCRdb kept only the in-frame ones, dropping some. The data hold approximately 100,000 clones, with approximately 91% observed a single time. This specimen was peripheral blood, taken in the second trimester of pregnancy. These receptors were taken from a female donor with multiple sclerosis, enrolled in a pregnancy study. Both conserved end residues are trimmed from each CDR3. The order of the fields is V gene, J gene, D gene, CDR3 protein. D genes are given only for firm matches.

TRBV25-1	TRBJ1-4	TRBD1	ASSEPGQGYEKLF
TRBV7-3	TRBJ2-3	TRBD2	ASSRTSGSSDTQY
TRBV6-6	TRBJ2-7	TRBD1	ASSPTPGTAFYEQY
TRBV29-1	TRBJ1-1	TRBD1	SVGQGETEAF
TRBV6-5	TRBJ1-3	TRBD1	ASSSTGGLGNTIY
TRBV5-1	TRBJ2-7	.	ASSLGPHSDYEQY
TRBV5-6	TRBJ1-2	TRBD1	ASSSGTGDSYGYT
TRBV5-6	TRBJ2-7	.	ASSVPGNSLWEQY
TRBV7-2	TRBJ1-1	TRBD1	ASSLAIPWGQGRNTEAF
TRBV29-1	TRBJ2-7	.	SVDGSIGGEQY
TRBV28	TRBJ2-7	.	ASSTTPIPSYEQY
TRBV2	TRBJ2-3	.	ASVDGVSTDTQY
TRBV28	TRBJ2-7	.	VARGPYEQY
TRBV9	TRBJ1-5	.	ASSEGVGVYQPQH
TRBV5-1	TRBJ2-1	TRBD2	ASSLVWSLAGGTVYEQF
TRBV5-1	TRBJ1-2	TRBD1	ASSPLKGADGYT
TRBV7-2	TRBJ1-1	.	ASSPPFILNMNTEAF
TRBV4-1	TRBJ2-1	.	ASSRQGGNYNEQF
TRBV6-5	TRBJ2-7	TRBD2	ASSSLSGSNYEQY
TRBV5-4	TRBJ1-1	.	ASSPLTTSIQGTEAF
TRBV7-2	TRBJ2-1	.	ASSIDIGVSQF
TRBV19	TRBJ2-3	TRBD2	ASTPGRLAGVTDTQY